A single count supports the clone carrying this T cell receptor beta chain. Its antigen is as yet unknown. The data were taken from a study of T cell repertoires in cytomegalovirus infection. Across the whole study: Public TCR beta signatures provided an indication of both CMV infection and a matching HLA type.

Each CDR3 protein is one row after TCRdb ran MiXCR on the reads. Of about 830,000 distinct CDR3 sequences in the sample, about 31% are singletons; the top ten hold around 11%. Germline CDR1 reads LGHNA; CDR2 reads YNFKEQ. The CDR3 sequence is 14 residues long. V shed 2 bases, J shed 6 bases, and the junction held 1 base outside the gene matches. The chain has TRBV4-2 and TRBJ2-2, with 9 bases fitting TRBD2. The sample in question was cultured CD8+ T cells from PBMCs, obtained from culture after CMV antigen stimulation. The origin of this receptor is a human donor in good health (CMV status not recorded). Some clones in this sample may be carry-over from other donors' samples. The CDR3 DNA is TGTGCCAGCAGCCAACGGACTAGCGCCGGGGAGCTGTTTTTT. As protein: CASSQRTSAGELFF.